This TCR beta chain was observed in a study of patients and donors after allogeneic stem cell transplantation (dated by TCRdb to 2019 to 2021). Concerning this clonotype: It has no known antigen specificity. Base qualities were left out, and no much larger clone turns up one base away.

V is clipped by 0 bases and J by 0 bases, and the sequence between their germline boundaries is 12 bases long. Including cysteine and phenylalanine, the CDR3 has 17 amino acids. Left in the record is the CDR3 DNA by itself, 51 bases read in frame from the first base. CDR1 is given as SEHNR and CDR2 as FQNEAQ, both from the germline V gene (reference sequence). The library was produced with RT-PCR. Sequencing relied on a NextSeq 550. Through fastp at Q25 and MiXCR, TCRdb rebuilt clones from the public reads, retaining in-frame beta chains. Each entry is one CDR3 protein sequence, shown with its most common DNA and genes. The table for this sample lists about a million distinct CDR3 sequences; about a sixth of them were counted only once. The ten largest clonotypes hold around 6% of the sample.

This receptor was taken from a human donor who was either an allogeneic HSCT recipient or a stem cell or donor lymphocyte infusion donor (not recorded which). It is not recorded whose cells these are; they may come from a transplant donor. The chain couples TRBV7-9 to TRBJ2-1, with the D segment identity uncertain. The sequenced sample was blood, either unsorted or a sorted T cell fraction (not recorded which). The nucleotide sequence reads as follows: TGTGCCAGCAGCTTAGCCCAAACAGCATACTCCTACAATGAGCAGTTCTTC. Its protein reads: CASSLAQTAYSYNEQFF.